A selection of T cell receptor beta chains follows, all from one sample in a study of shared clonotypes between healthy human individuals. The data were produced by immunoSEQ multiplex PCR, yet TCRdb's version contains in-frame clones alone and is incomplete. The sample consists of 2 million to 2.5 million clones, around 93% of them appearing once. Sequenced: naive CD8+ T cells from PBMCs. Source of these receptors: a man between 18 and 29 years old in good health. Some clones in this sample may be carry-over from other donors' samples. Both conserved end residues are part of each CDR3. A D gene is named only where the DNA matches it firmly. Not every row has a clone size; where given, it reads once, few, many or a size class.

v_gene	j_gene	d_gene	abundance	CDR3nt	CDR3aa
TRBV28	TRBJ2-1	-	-	TGTGCCAGCAGTTTAACGTTAGGCGATGAGCAGTTCTTC	CASSLTLGDEQFF
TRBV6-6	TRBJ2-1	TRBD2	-	TGTGCCAGCAGTTACCCCGGGACTAGGCGTGAGCAGTTCTTC	CASSYPGTRREQFF
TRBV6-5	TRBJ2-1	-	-	TGTGCCAGCAGCCACAGGGGGGGTTACAATGAGCAGTTCTTC	CASSHRGGYNEQFF
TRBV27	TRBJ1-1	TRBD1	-	TGTGCCAGCAGCGGACAGGGGCAGAACACTGAAGCTTTCTTT	CASSGQGQNTEAFF
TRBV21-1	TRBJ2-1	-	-	TGTGCCAGCAGCAAAGTTACTAGCGGGAGCTACAATGAGCAGTTCTTC	CASSKVTSGSYNEQFF
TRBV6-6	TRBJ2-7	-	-	TGTGCCAGCTCAGCGAACTCCTACGAGCAGTACTTC	CASSANSYEQYF
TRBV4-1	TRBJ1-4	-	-	TGCGCCAGCAGCCAGAGACACGCCCTCAACAATGAAAAACTGTTTTTT	CASSQRHALNNEKLFF
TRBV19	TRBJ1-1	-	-	TGTGCCAGTAGCCTTCTCCCCGGGTCTGAAGCTTTCTTT	CASSLLPGSEAFF
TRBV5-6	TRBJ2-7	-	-	TGTGCCAGCAGCCTCATCGGGACACTCACCTACGAGCAGTACTTC	CASSLIGTLTYEQYF
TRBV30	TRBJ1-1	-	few	TGTGCCTGGAAGTTTTCGGTCAGAAAAGCTTTCTTT	CAWKFSVRKAFF
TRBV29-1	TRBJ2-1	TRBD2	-	TGCAGCGTTGAAGCTAGCGGGAGGAATGAGCAGTTCTTC	CSVEASGRNEQFF
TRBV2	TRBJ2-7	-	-	TGTGCCAGCACCCCGGGACGCGTCTACGAGCAGTACTTC	CASTPGRVYEQYF
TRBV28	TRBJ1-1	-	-	TGTGCCAGCAGTTTACGCGGGGGCAACACTGAAGCTTTCTTT	CASSLRGGNTEAFF
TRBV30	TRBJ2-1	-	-	TGTGCCTGGGGGGACCAGTGGCTCTACAATGAGCAGTTCTTC	CAWGDQWLYNEQFF
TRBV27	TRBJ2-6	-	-	TGTGCCAGCAGTCCCCTCATTGGGGCCAACGTCCTGACTTTC	CASSPLIGANVLTF
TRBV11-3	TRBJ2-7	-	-	TGTGCCAGCAACTTCGCAGGAGATACCTACGAGCAGTACTTC	CASNFAGDTYEQYF
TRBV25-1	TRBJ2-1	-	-	TGTGCCAGCAGTGTCGGGTCGGGGGCCAATGAGCAGTTCTTC	CASSVGSGANEQFF
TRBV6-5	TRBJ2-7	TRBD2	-	TGTGCCAGCAGTTACAGCGGGGGCTCCTACGAGCAGTACTTC	CASSYSGGSYEQYF
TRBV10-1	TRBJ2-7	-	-	TGCGCCAGCAGTAGCGGGTATTCCTACGAGCAGTACTTC	CASSSGYSYEQYF
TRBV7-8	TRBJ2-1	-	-	TGTGCCAGCAGCCCCATCGGCCGACCCTACAATGAGCAGTTCTTC	CASSPIGRPYNEQFF
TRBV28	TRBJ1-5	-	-	TGTGCCAGCAGTTCTCTATATAGCAATCAGCCCCAGCATTTT	CASSSLYSNQPQHF
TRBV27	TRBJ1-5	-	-	TGTGCCAGCAGGGGCACCCGGGGGAATCAGCCCCAGCATTTT	CASRGTRGNQPQHF
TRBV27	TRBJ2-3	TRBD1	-	TGTGCCAGCAGTTCCGTCCTAGTGCAGGGGGCAGATACGCAGTATTTT	CASSSVLVQGADTQYF
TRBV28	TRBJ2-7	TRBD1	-	TGTGCCAGCAGCCTGAGGGGGACAGGGGGCCGCTCCGAGCAGTACTTC	CASSLRGTGGRSEQYF
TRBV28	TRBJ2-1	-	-	TGTGCCAGCAGTTTCTGGAGAAACGCCGACAATGAGCAGTTCTTC	CASSFWRNADNEQFF
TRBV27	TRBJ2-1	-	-	TGTGCCAGCAGCCCGGGGGAGAGGATGGACAATGAGCAGTTCTTC	CASSPGERMDNEQFF
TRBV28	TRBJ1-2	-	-	TGTGCCAGCAGCCCGGGACGGAGAAACCAGGGCTACACCTTC	CASSPGRRNQGYTF
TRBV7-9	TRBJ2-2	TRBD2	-	TGTGCCAGCCCCCGAGCGGGATTGAGGACCGGGGAGCTGTTTTTT	CASPRAGLRTGELFF
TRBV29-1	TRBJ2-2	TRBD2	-	TGCAGCGTCGGACTAGCCGGGGAGCTGTTTTTT	CSVGLAGELFF
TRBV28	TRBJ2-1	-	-	TGTGCCAGCAGTTTAGACAGCGGGAATGAGCAGTTCTTC	CASSLDSGNEQFF
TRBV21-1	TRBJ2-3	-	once	TGTGCCAGCATCCGAGCGGGACAAACGAATACAGATACGCAGTATTTT	CASIRAGQTNTDTQYF
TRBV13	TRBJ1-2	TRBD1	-	TGTGCCAGCAGCACGCCGACAGGGGGCTCTGGCTACACCTTC	CASSTPTGGSGYTF
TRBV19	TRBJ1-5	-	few	TGTGCCAGTAGTATAGTGGGAACTCAGCCCCAGCATTTT	CASSIVGTQPQHF
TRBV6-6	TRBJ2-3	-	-	TGTGCCAGCAGTTACTCGTGGGGGACACCCGATACGCAGTATTTT	CASSYSWGTPDTQYF
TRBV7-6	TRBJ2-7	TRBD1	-	TGTGCCAGCAGCCCGATCGGACAGGGTATGAGCTCCTACGAGCAGTACTTC	CASSPIGQGMSSYEQYF
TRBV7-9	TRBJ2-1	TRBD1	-	TGTGCCAGCAGCTTTCTTCTAGGGACAGAGGATATACTAAACAATGAGCAGTTCTTC	CASSFLLGTEDILNNEQFF
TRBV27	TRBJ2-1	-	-	TGTGCCAGCAGTTTAATAGAGGTGACTGAGCAGTTCTTC	CASSLIEVTEQFF
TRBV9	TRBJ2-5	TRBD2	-	TGTGCCAGCAGCGTAGACGGCGGGAGGAGCTTGTACCAAGAGACCCAGTACTTC	CASSVDGGRSLYQETQYF
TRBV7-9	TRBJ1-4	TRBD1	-	TGTGCCAGCAGCCCGACAGGGGGGAGTGAAAAACTGTTTTTT	CASSPTGGSEKLFF
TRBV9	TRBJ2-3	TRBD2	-	TGTGCCAGCAGCGTAGAGACGGGAGGGAGCACAGATACGCAGTATTTT	CASSVETGGSTDTQYF
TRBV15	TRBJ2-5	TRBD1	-	TGTGCCACCAGCAGAGATGGACAGGGGGAAGAGACCCAGTACTTC	CATSRDGQGEETQYF
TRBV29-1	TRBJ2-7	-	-	TGCAGCGTTGATGTCGGGAGCTCCTACGAGCAGTACTTC	CSVDVGSSYEQYF
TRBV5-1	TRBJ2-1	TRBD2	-	TGCGCCAGCAGCTCCCAAGCGGGATTCCCCTACAATGAGCAGTTCTTC	CASSSQAGFPYNEQFF
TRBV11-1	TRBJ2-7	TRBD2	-	TGTGCCAGCAGCTTAAGCGGACTAGCGGTGACCTACGAGCAGTACTTC	CASSLSGLAVTYEQYF
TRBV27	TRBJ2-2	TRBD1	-	TGTGCCAGCAGAGACAGGGACCCCGGGGAGCTGTTTTTT	CASRDRDPGELFF
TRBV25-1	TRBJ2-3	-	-	TGTGCCAGCACTGACCTCATAGGGCCCGACCTCACAGATACGCAGTATTTT	CASTDLIGPDLTDTQYF
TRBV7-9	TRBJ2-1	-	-	TGTGCCAGCAGCTTAGGAGGGCTTTACAATGAGCAGTTCTTC	CASSLGGLYNEQFF
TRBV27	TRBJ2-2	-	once	TGTGCCAGCAGTTTATTTGCGGCAACCGGGGAGCTGTTTTTT	CASSLFAATGELFF
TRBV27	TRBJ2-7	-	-	TGTGCCAGCAGTCCCAAGGCAGGGTTTAGGATTCCCGACGAGCAGTACTTC	CASSPKAGFRIPDEQYF
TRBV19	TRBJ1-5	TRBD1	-	TGTGCCAGTAGTATAGGGGGACAGGGAATTGACCAGCCCCAGCATTTT	CASSIGGQGIDQPQHF
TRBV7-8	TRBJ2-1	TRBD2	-	TGTGCCAGCACCCTCGGGGGGGTGTACAATGAGCAGTTCTTC	CASTLGGVYNEQFF
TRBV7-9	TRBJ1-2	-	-	TGTGCCAGCAGCTTAGCGACCGTCGGGGGCGGGTTTCGTAGCTATGGCTACACCTTC	CASSLATVGGGFRSYGYTF
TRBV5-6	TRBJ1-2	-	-	TGTGCCAGCAGCCTAGACAGCTATGGCTACACCTTC	CASSLDSYGYTF
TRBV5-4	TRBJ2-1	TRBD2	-	TGTGCCAGCAGCGGCCGGGAGGGGGTCATCTACAATGAGCAGTTCTTC	CASSGREGVIYNEQFF
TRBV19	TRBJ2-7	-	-	TGTGCCAGTAGGACGAGGCAGTCCTCCTACGAGCAGTACTTC	CASRTRQSSYEQYF
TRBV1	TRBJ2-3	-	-	TGCACCAGCAGCCATGAGACTAGCGGGCCCTATAACACAGATACGCAGTATTTT	CTSSHETSGPYNTDTQYF
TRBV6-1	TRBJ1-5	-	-	TGTGCCAGCAGTGTCCCGACAGGCCTTAATCAGCCCCAGCATTTT	CASSVPTGLNQPQHF
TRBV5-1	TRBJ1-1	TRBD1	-	TGCGCCAGCAGACCGTTACAGGGGGTCAACACTGAAGCTTTCTTT	CASRPLQGVNTEAFF
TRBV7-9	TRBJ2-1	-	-	TGTGCCAGCAGCCACTTTGCGGGTTTGCCTATCGAGTCCTACAATGAGCAGTTCTTC	CASSHFAGLPIESYNEQFF